This entry concerns a single T cell receptor (beta chain). The antigen is not known. The record originates from a study of T cell repertoires in cytomegalovirus infection. Study-level information: CMV infection and matching HLA type were both indicated by public TCR beta signatures. General study findings and limits: HLA-C-restricted TCR beta clonotypes specific for CMV led the ex vivo response. CMV carriers having the relevant HLA were flagged by cumulative public TCR beta family frequency.

Trimming took off 4 bases at V and 8 bases at J, with 26 bases between the two ends. The CDR3 totals 17 residues. Germline V gene data show CDR1 as SGHNT and CDR2 as YYREEE (reference sequence). TCRdb re-called the reads through MiXCR, storing one row per CDR3 protein. The sample holds 450,000 to 550,000 distinct CDR3 sequences; about 42% are singletons and the top ten take approximately 40%. This chain connects TRBV5-4 to TRBJ2-3, with D perhaps assigned TRBD1 or TRBD2 (5 bases each). The receptor comes from a human donor in good health (CMV status not recorded). Some clones in this sample may be carry-over from other donors' samples. Sequenced material: cultured PBMCs, taken from culture after CMV antigen stimulation. CDR3 nucleotide sequence: TGTGCCAGCAGCGTACCTCCCATCCGGGACCGGCACGGTACGCAGTATTTT. Translated, it gives CASSVPPIRDRHGTQYF.